The clone carrying this TCR beta chain was recorded a few times. The antigen is undetermined. This sample is part of a study of regulatory T cells in long-lasting Graves disease. Sequencing libraries for TCR beta were prepared with iRepertoire HTBI primers and Arm-PCR of CDR3 regions. TCRdb used MiXCR to reprocess the multiplex PCR reads, holding one entry per CDR3 protein. The sample lists 440,000 or so distinct CDR3 sequences, about a sixth occurring once. Deletions cut 0 bases from V and 3 bases from J, with 13 bases between. The CDR3 runs to 15 residues. CDR1 and CDR2 from the germline V gene are SGHRS and YFSETQ. Time point reported: newly diagnosed GD, antithyroid drugs for less than 3 months. Making the TCR library involved RNA that had been extracted from PBMCs. The study's findings and limits: New patients shared more than 750 public clonotypes, fewer than the roughly 2,500 shared by persistent patients. Graves' patients with persistent disease showed TCR diversity lower than patients newly diagnosed.

The same specimen was also included in a second study, on T cells in Graves' hyperthyroidism and ophthalmopathy. Turning to that study: A first-round RT-PCR of the TCR CDR3 used the HTBI primer set.

Sequences were derived from peripheral blood mononuclear cells (PBMCs), sampled at new diagnosis, from a patient treated with antithyroid drugs. The TCR sequence derives from a woman younger than 45 with Graves disease. The chain joins TRBV5-1 to TRBJ2-7; tentative D call: TRBD1 (5 bases). The CDR3 is CASSLEGGARYEQYF. The CDR3 DNA reads as TGCGCCAGCAGCTTGGAGGGTGGGGCACGCTACGAGCAGTACTTC.